This TCR beta chain was observed in a study of CD8 T cells in ankylosing spondylitis. The CDR3 has 17 amino acids. Germline CDR1 is MNHNS and CDR2 is SASEGT. Between the trimmed V and J ends, which lost 7 bases and 0 bases, there was a span of 19 bases. Study results and limitations: For ankylosing spondylitis blood, a TCR beta motif of seven to nine highly homologous variants appeared characteristic.

This clonotype was seen only a few times. Its cognate antigen is unknown. MiXCR, run by TCRdb on the 5' RACE reads, gives a single entry per CDR3 protein. The table has around 770,000 distinct CDR3 sequences, roughly 12% seen once; the top ten hold just over 0.5%. This sequence originates from a male donor with ankylosing spondylitis. The chain carries TRBV6-1 and TRBJ1-5, with D possibly TRBD1 on 5 matching bases. Sequencing used blood, either unsorted or a sorted T cell fraction (not recorded which). The CDR3 protein is CASTMEVGRYSNQPQHF. In nucleotides, the CDR3 is TGTGCCAGCACCATGGAAGTGGGACGGTATAGCAATCAGCCCCAGCATTTT.